This T cell receptor (beta chain) came from a study of post-analysis software for immune sequencing data. As concerns this clonotype: Its target is not known.

General study findings and limits: A few TRBV segments (TRBV5-6, TRBV5-1 and TRBV20-1 among them) occurred more frequently in patients than in controls.

This CDR3 has 12 amino acids. Germline CDR1 and CDR2: SQVTM and ANQGSEA. The germline V and J ends were trimmed by 6 bases and 2 bases, with 10 bases remaining between them. Researchers reported that TCR beta cDNA libraries carried unique molecular identifiers. Using its own MiXCR run on the PCR reads, TCRdb lists one record per CDR3 protein. Of about 430,000 distinct CDR3 sequences in the sample, more than 30% were seen once. This receptor was taken from a girl aged 2 to 10 with multiple sclerosis. The genes are TRBV29-1 and TRBJ1-2; the D gene is possibly TRBD1 (5 bases). Sequenced material: blood. CDR3 coding DNA: TGCAGCGTCCTCCAGGGAAACTATGGCTACACCTTC. It codes for CSVLQGNYGYTF.